This TCR beta chain was recovered during a study of blood T cell repertoires in COVID-19 (dated by TCRdb to 2018 to 2021). For context, the study as a whole: Collaborator samples came from the United States, Italy and Spain and covered acute and convalescent phases of COVID-19. The material from the prospective study consisted of cDNA or gDNA derived from T cells, B-cell-depleted T cells, or PBMCs. The dataset comprised deeply sampled blood TCRbeta repertoires from subjects exposed to, actively infected with, or recovered from COVID-19. The repertoires were made available in a free public database intended to serve as a resource for research on the immune response to SARS-CoV-2. Samples were obtained from the ongoing ImmuneRACE study (first 160 participants) and from over a thousand subjects provided by 6 global collaborators. Nearly every sample came with metadata listing a de-identified subject ID, COVID-19 status, age in years and sex. Where available, HLA class I and class II types were taken from metadata supplied by the sample provider and were not determined by assay-based typing. The full study reports these points: The amount of clinical and demographic metadata varied by source and participant and was provided uncurated.

This clone showed up just once. What this receptor recognizes is not known. The sample holds no much larger clone one base away, and base qualities are not on file. CDR3 length: 11 amino acids, cysteine to phenylalanine. The kept DNA is CDR3 alone, 33 bases in frame from the first base. The V and J ends are trimmed by 5 bases and 15 bases, leaving 14 bases between them. CDR1 SGHTA and CDR2 FQGNSA are derived from the germline V gene. The immunoSEQ Assay, a bias-controlled multiplex PCR, was used to amplify TCRbeta CDR3 regions from genomic DNA. The original methods were these. Within the assay, amplification of reference gene primers was used to estimate how many nucleated cells each sample contained. To quantify the absolute abundance of each unique TCRbeta CDR3 rearrangement, sequence reads were collapsed and filtered. For each sample, productive Simpson clonality was calculated as the square root of Simpson's diversity index across productive rearrangements. TCRdb limited this immuneACCESS table to in-frame rearrangements with V and J called. A share of clones is missing; checked studies link under half to unresolved V genes, and the rest is unexplained. V and J calls and clone size follow that table, whereas D and trimming were derived from the DNA. In all, the sample holds some 190,000 clones, and 70% to 90% of those were seen once. The top ten clonotypes cover approximately 11% of the sample.

The collaborating institutions used their own protocols to collect whole blood in K2EDTA tubes. For TCRbeta analysis, collaborators shipped samples in one of three forms: frozen whole blood, isolated PBMCs, or DNA extracted from either of those sample types. The sequencing sample was made of peripheral blood. The chain joins TRBV7-2 to TRBJ2-1; the D gene assignment is ambiguous. The sequence came from a human donor with active or convalescent COVID-19. The donor label of this sample is uncertain. Here is the DNA: TGTGCCAGCAGCCTCGACTCGCCTAGGTTCTTC. Its coded protein is CASSLDSPRFF.